This T cell receptor (beta chain) comes out of a study of shared clonotypes between healthy human individuals. CD8 cells regarded as naive lacked CD45RO, were positively chosen for CCR7, and omitted terminally differentiated effector memory CD45RA+ cells. Produced via immunoSEQ multiplex PCR; TCRdb's table is partial and in-frame only. The repertoire holds about 2.2 million clones, with 93% as singletons. This CDR3 has 16 amino acids. The germline gives CDR1 SEHNR, CDR2 FQNEAQ (reference sequence). With V trimmed by 5 bases and J by 0 bases, 7 bases remained unmatched. The specimen was naive CD8+ T cells from PBMCs. This TCR derives from a man younger than 30 in good health. Some clones in this sample may be carry-over from other donors' samples. The chain links TRBV7-9 to TRBJ2-3; 8 bases fit TRBD2. Written as DNA, the CDR3 is TGTGCCAGCAGCCCTGTAGCGGGGTCTAGCACAGATACGCAGTATTTT. It yields the protein CASSPVAGSSTDTQYF.